This T cell receptor beta chain derives from a study of blood T cell repertoires in COVID-19. Methods used by the authors: The assay estimated nucleated cells by amplifying reference gene primers. TCRdb's copy holds only in-frame clones and misses some; the assay was immunoSEQ multiplex PCR. D and trimming come from the DNA, and the V and J calls and clone size come from that table. Altogether roughly 190,000 clones are present, 80% to 95% being singletons, with the ten largest covering nearly 0.55%. The CDR3 runs 16 residues. From germline, CDR1 is GTSNPN and CDR2 SVGIG (reference sequence). Between the trimmed V and J ends, which lost 0 bases and 4 bases, there was a span of 18 bases.

The sequencing input was peripheral blood. The chain uses TRBV30 and TRBJ2-5; D is uncertain. The sequence derives from a man in his fifties with acute or convalescent COVID-19. The chain's CDR3 is CAWSVHPAETGETQYF. The CDR3 DNA sequence: TGTGCCTGGAGTGTACATCCCGCGGAGACCGGAGAGACCCAGTACTTC.